The next 11 T cell receptor beta chains were all read from a single sample in a study of technical replicates of blood from a handful of donors. Generated by immunoSEQ multiplex PCR, the TCRdb table keeps only in-frame clones and is missing some. The profile shows some 67,000 clones, about 98% of them singletons. Sequencing was done on a sample of T cells isolated from PBMCs. These receptors originate from a human donor in good health.

V gene TRBV5-6 combines with J gene TRBJ1-5; no clear D gene. Trimming removed 0 bases at V and 2 bases at J, with 9 bases between. CDR1 is SGHDT and CDR2 is YYEEEE in the germline V gene. This CDR3 contains 15 residues. The CDR3 spells CASSLVREGNQPQHF. The CDR3 nucleotides are TGTGCCAGCAGCTTGGTAAGGGAGGGCAATCAGCCCCAGCATTTT.

This clone is a singleton in its sample. The rearrangement uses TRBV6-1 and TRBJ2-4; 10 positions match TRBD1. Trimming removed 6 bases from V and 3 bases from J; junction bases left unmatched: 5. Germline CDR1 MNHNS, CDR2 SASEGT. CDR3 length: 15 residues. The CDR3 is CASRGTGVGKNIQYF. CDR3 DNA: TGTGCCAGCAGGGGGACAGGGGTCGGCAAAAACATTCAGTACTTC.

This chain links TRBV7-8 with TRBJ1-1; no clear D. This CDR3 is built from 12 residues. V lost 4 bases, J lost 5 bases, and 8 bases lay in between. Germline assignment: CDR1 SGHVS and CDR2 FQNEAQ. The CDR3 DNA sequence: TGTGCCAGCAGCTCGCCGGGGACTGAAGCTTTCTTT. Translating it yields CASSSPGTEAFF.

The chain joins TRBV7-3 to TRBJ2-2; D might be TRBD2 (5 bases). This CDR3 has 14 amino acids. V shed 4 bases and J shed 2 bases, with 8 bases lying between them. Looked up from germline, CDR1 is SGHTA and CDR2 is FQGTGA. CDR3 loop: CASSSGYNTGELFF. For the CDR3, the DNA is TGTGCCAGCAGCTCGGGATACAACACCGGGGAGCTGTTTTTT.

The chain couples TRBV4-2 to TRBJ2-1, with 7 bases aligning to TRBD2. Germline V lookup: CDR1 LGHNA, CDR2 YNFKEQ. The CDR3 is 15 residues long. The J segment lost 6 bases and the V segment lost 3 bases, leaving 8 bases of the junction unmatched. CDR3 in DNA: TGTGCCAGCAGCCAGGATGGGACTACCTCCAATGAGCAGTTCTTC. Translation: CASSQDGTTSNEQFF.

The gene calls are TRBV7-8 and TRBJ2-5, with a possible D match to TRBD1 (7 bases). Germline V gene sequence: CDR1 SGHVS, CDR2 FQNEAQ. The CDR3 sequence is 15 residues long. V dropped 6 bases and J dropped 5 bases, with 19 bases sitting between them. The CDR3 spells CASRPRGGAGETQYF. The CDR3 nucleotides are TGTGCCAGCAGGCCTAGAGGGGGCGCGGGGGAGACCCAGTACTTC.

V and J are TRBV7-9 and TRBJ2-3, with 11 bases matching TRBD1. V shed 4 bases, J shed 3 bases, and the junction held 3 bases outside the gene matches. From germline, CDR1 is SEHNR and CDR2 FQNEAQ (reference sequence). The CDR3 is 15 amino acids. This CDR3 reads CASSSRDRGTDTQYF. CDR3 DNA sequence: TGTGCCAGCAGCTCTCGGGACAGGGGGACAGATACGCAGTATTTT.

V usage is TRBV7-6 and J usage is TRBJ2-7; 8 nucleotides align to TRBD2. Germline trimming cut 2 bases from V and 6 bases from J; bases unmatched to any gene: 12. Per the germline V gene, CDR1 is SGHVS and CDR2 is FNYEAQ. CDR3 size: 16 residues. Written as DNA, the CDR3 is TGTGCCAGCAGCTTACCCGCAGGGACTAGAGGCGGCGAGCAGTACTTC. The encoded protein is CASSLPAGTRGGEQYF.

The chain has TRBV25-1 and TRBJ2-2; 10 bases line up with TRBD2. The J segment lost 0 bases and the V segment lost 6 bases, leaving 4 bases of the junction unmatched. This CDR3 is 16 amino acids long. Germline CDR1 and CDR2: MGHDK and SYGVNS. The CDR3 nucleotides read TGTGCCAGCAGGAAAACTAGCGGGACGAACACCGGGGAGCTGTTTTTT. This gives the protein CASRKTSGTNTGELFF.

This chain links TRBV18 with TRBJ1-4, with D uncertain. V was pared by 2 bases and J by 6 bases, with 7 bases between. Germline V lookup: CDR1 KGHSH, CDR2 LQKENI. The CDR3 covers 13 residues. The CDR3 DNA follows: TGTGCCAGCTCACCATACAACGATGAAAAACTGTTTTTT. Translated: CASSPYNDEKLFF.

The V call is TRBV30, the J call TRBJ1-2; 9 bases are a match to TRBD1. The germline V gene encodes CDR1 GTSNPN and CDR2 SVGIG (reference sequence). Trimming removed 5 bases from V and 8 bases from J; junction bases left unmatched: 3. The CDR3 runs 11 residues. The DNA for the CDR3 is TGTGCCTGGGGACAGGGGTTCGGCTACACCTTC. Encoded protein: CAWGQGFGYTF.